This T cell receptor (beta chain) derives from a study of tumor and adjacent non-tumor tissue in lung cancer. Study-wide background: Histology: about a dozen adenocarcinoma, a couple of squamous cell carcinoma, 1 small cell lung cancer. Patients were aged roughly 31 to 76, approximately 11 men and about 5 women, stage I to III.

The template was RNA from unsorted bulk tissue. The library came from three nested PCR rounds adapted from ARM-PCR protocols. Using its own MiXCR run on the multiplex PCR reads, TCRdb lists one record per CDR3 protein. The sample contains under 150,000 distinct CDR3 sequences, approximately 70% of which appear only once. Germline V gene data show CDR1 as MDHEN and CDR2 as SYDVKM. CDR3 size: 13 residues. V dropped 2 bases and J dropped 8 bases, with 12 bases sitting between them. This chain connects TRBV28 to TRBJ1-2, with no clear D. The TCR comes from a man aged 55 to 70 with small cell lung cancer. Sequencing input: lung tumor tissue. CDR3 protein: CASSLKSSPGYTF. Written as DNA, the CDR3 is TGTGCCAGCAGTTTAAAGTCCTCCCCCGGCTACACCTTC.